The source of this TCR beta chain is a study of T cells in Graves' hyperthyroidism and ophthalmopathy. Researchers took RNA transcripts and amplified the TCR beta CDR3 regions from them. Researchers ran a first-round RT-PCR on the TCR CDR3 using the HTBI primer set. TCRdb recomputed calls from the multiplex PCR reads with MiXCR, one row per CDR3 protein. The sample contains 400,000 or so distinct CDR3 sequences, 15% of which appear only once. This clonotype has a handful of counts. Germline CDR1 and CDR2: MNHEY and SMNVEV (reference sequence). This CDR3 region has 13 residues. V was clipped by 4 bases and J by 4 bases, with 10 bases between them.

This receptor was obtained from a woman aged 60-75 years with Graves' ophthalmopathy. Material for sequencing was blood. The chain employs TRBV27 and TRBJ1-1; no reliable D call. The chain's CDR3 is CASSSTRGTEAFF. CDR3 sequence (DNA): TGTGCCAGCAGTTCCACCCGGGGCACTGAAGCTTTCTTT.